Described below is a single TCR beta chain sequence and its context. This sample stems from a study of blood T cell repertoires in COVID-19. J was trimmed by 3 bases and V by 2 bases; bases with no gene match: 9. The CDR3 covers 16 residues. Germline assignment: CDR1 ENHRY and CDR2 SYGVKD. The authors' processing: Quantification of nucleated cells was approximated via reference gene primer amplification. Repertoires were generated with immunoSEQ multiplex PCR, while TCRdb's copy carries only in-frame clones and drops some. V and J calls and clone size follow that table, whereas D and trimming were derived from the DNA. The data show 250,000 or so clones, with around 93% seen just once and about 3% held by the top ten. The study drew participants aged about 18 to 89 years from 20 to 30 US areas. Participants' own reports of clinical history determined their cohort assignment.

Material for sequencing was PBMCs or T cells enriched from blood (not recorded which). V and J are TRBV10-3 and TRBJ2-7; 8 bases are shared with TRBD1. This TCR was recovered from a man aged 40-49 years who had been exposed to COVID-19. The DNA for the CDR3 is TGTGCCATCAGTGAGACCTGGACAGGGACCGACTACGAGCAGTACTTC. It is translated as CAISETWTGTDYEQYF.